These 3 T cell receptor beta chains were all obtained from the same sample, sequenced in a study of response to subunit inactivated influenza vaccine. TCRdb passed the RT-PCR reads through MiXCR, listing each CDR3 protein once. The sample has 590,000 or so distinct CDR3 sequences, 14% seen once. The source material was PBMCs from blood, sampled about 14 days before vaccination. Receptors were obtained from a man over 45 who received an inactivated influenza vaccine.

The chain couples TRBV28 to TRBJ1-4; 7 nucleotides match TRBD1. This CDR3 region has 16 residues. V dropped 6 bases and J dropped 4; count of bases not matched to a gene: 11. Germline lookup yields CDR1 MDHEN and CDR2 SYDVKM. CDR3 DNA: TGTGCCAGCAGGGGCCTCCGGGACAGTAATAATGAAAAACTGTTTTTT. Translated: CASRGLRDSNNEKLFF.

In its sample, this clonotype was seen a few times. This sequence joins TRBV29-1 and TRBJ2-5; TRBD2 matches 10 bases. The V and J ends lost 4 bases and 3 bases, in that order; junction bases with no gene match: 17. The CDR3 totals 18 residues. Germline V gene data show CDR1 as SQVTM and CDR2 as ANQGSEA. This chain's CDR3 is CSVVIRMLPGLAKETQYF. DNA for the CDR3: TGCAGCGTTGTAATTCGGATGCTACCGGGACTAGCGAAAGAGACCCAGTACTTC.

This clonotype was observed a handful of times. This rearrangement joins TRBV14 to TRBJ2-3; weak D call: TRBD2 (6 bases). V shed 3 bases and J shed 6 bases, with 19 bases lying between them. This CDR3 spans 16 amino acids. Per the germline V gene, CDR1 is SGHDN and CDR2 is FVKESK. The CDR3 is CASSHLPGARFDTQYF. The CDR3 bases are TGTGCCAGCAGCCACCTACCGGGAGCACGGTTCGATACGCAGTATTTT.